The rows below give T cell receptor beta chains drawn from one sample of a study of vaccination and CD4 T cells after COVID-19. These receptors lack a known antigen. TCRdb called the PCR reads again in MiXCR, with one record for every CDR3 protein. The table has over 13,000 distinct CDR3 sequences, roughly half seen once. The specimen sequenced was CD4+ T cells from blood, cultured in vitro. Receptor source: a human donor who had recovered from COVID-19. Both conserved end residues are part of each CDR3. A D gene is named only where the DNA matches it firmly. Size values are once, few and many counts, or a class for expanded clones, and some rows have none.

>TRBJ2-5|.|TRBV11-3|.
TGTGCCAGCAGCTCCCTCCCCGAGGCAGGGGAGACCCAGTACTTC
CASSSLPEAGETQYF
>TRBJ2-7|.|TRBV6-2/TRBV6-3|TRBD1
TGTGCCAGCAGAGTGGACAGGGGCGTAAGCTACGAGCAGTACTTC
CASRVDRGVSYEQYF
>TRBJ2-7|.|TRBV18|.
TGTGCCAGCTCACCAGGGGACGAGCAGTACTTC
CASSPGDEQYF
>TRBJ2-7|.|TRBV7-9|.
TGTGCCAGCAGCTTAGCCAGGGACTACGAGCAGTACTTC
CASSLARDYEQYF
>TRBJ1-5|.|TRBV21-1|.
TGTGCCAGCACCAACCGGGACAGAATAGGGAAGCCCCAGCATTTT
CASTNRDRIGKPQHF
>TRBJ1-1|.|TRBV2|.
TGTGCCAGCAGTGGAGTAAGTGAAGCTTTCTTT
CASSGVSEAFF
>TRBJ1-3|.|TRBV7-2|TRBD1
TGTGCCAGCAGCCTGGACAGGGCCCTGTCTGGAAACACCATATATTTT
CASSLDRALSGNTIYF
>TRBJ2-2|.|TRBV12-5|.
TGTGCTAGTGCCGATATCGGCGGGGAGCTGTTTTTT
CASADIGGELFF
>TRBJ1-6|.|TRBV30|.
TGTGCCTCAAAATCGGGAGAGTATAATTCACCCCTCCACTTT
CASKSGEYNSPLHF
>TRBJ1-1|.|TRBV7-6|TRBD1
TGTGCCAGCAGCTCAGCGACAGGGGAAGCTTTCTTT
CASSSATGEAFF
>TRBJ1-1|.|TRBV4-3|.
TGCGCCAGCAGCCTACTTGAATCTTCGGTCGCTTTCTTT
CASSLLESSVAFF
>TRBJ1-1|few|TRBV20-1|.
TGCAGTGCGGGGGGGGGATTGGACACTGAAGCTTTCTTT
CSAGGGLDTEAFF
>TRBJ1-2|few|TRBV28|TRBD1
TGTGCCAGCAGTTTCACCCACCCGGGACAGGGCCTCCTTGGCTACACCTTC
CASSFTHPGQGLLGYTF
>TRBJ2-5|.|TRBV27|.
TGTGCCAGCGGCAGGGACTGGGCCCAGTACTTC
CASGRDWAQYF
>TRBJ2-2|.|TRBV28|.
TGTGCCAGCCTTAAGTTTACCGGGGAGCTGTTTTTT
CASLKFTGELFF
>TRBJ1-5|.|TRBV20-1|.
TGCAGTGCTAGTAGGCCGGGACGAGAGGCTCAGCCCCAGCATTTT
CSASRPGREAQPQHF
>TRBJ1-2|medium-sized|TRBV18|.
TGTGCCAGCTCATCCGGGACAAACTATGGCTACACCTTC
CASSSGTNYGYTF
>TRBJ1-2|.|TRBV12-3/TRBV12-4|.
TGTGCCAGCAGCGGACAGAGGACTACGGGCTACACCTTC
CASSGQRTTGYTF
>TRBJ1-1|.|TRBV7-8|.
TGTGCCAGCAGCCGTGGACAGATGATGAACACTGAAGCTTTCTTT
CASSRGQMMNTEAFF
>TRBJ1-2|.|TRBV6-1|TRBD1
TGTGCCAGCAGTGAGTACAGGGGAGAGAATGGCTACACCTTC
CASSEYRGENGYTF
>TRBJ1-5|once|TRBV20-1|TRBD1
TGCAGTGCGCAAACAGGGGGCCTTCAGCCCCAGCATTTT
CSAQTGGLQPQHF
>TRBJ1-2|few|TRBV27|.
TGTGCCAGCAGTTTGTCGGGGGGTGTCTATGGCTACACCTTC
CASSLSGGVYGYTF
>TRBJ1-1|few|TRBV14|.
TGTGCCAGCAGCCGGGGGAGTAACACTGAAGCTTTCTTT
CASSRGSNTEAFF
>TRBJ1-1|few|TRBV7-9|.
TGTGCCAGCAGCCACCCGGGGCGAAAAACTGAAGCTTTCTTT
CASSHPGRKTEAFF